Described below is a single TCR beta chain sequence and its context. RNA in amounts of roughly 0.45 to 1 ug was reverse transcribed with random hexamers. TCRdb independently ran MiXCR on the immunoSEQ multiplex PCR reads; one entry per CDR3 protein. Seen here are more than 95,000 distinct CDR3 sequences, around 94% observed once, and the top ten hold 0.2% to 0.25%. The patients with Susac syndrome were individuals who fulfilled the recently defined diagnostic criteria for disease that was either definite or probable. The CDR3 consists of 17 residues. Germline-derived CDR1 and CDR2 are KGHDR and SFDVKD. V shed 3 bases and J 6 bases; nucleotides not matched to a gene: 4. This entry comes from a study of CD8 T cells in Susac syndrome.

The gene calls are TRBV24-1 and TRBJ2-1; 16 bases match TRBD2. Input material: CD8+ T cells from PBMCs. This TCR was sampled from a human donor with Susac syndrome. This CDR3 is CATSDMGLAGGRNEQFF. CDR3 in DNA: TGTGCCACCAGTGATATGGGACTAGCGGGGGGGCGCAATGAGCAGTTCTTC.